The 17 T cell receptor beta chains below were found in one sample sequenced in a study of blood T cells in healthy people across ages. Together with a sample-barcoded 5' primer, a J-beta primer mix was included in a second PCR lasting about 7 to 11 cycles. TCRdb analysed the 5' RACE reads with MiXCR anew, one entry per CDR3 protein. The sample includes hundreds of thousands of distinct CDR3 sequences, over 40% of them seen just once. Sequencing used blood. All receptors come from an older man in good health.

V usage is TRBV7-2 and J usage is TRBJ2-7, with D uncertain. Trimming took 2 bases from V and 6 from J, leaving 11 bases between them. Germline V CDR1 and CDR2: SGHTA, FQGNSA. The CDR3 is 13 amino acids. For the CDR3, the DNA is TGTGCCAGCAGCTTACGGCCTATCGGCGAGCAGTACTTC. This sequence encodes CASSLRPIGEQYF. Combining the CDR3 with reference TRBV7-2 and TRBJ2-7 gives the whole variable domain GAGVSQSPSNKVTEKGKDVELRCDPISGHTALYWYRQSLGQGLEFLIYFQGNSAPDKSGLPSDRFSAERTGGSVSTLTIQRTQQEDSAVYLCASSLRPIGEQYFGPGTRLTVT.

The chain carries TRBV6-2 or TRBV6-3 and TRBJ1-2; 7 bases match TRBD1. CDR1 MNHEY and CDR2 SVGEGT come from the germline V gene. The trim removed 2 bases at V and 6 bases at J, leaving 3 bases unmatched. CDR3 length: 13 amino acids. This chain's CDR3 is CASSYNRGHGYTF. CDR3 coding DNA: TGTGCCAGCAGTTACAACAGGGGTCATGGCTACACCTTC.

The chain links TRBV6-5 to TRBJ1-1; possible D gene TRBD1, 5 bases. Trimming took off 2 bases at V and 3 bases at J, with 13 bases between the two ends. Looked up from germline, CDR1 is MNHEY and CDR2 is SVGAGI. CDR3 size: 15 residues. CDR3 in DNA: TGTGCCAGCAGTTACGCGGGGGTTTCTGACACTGAAGCTTTCTTT. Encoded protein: CASSYAGVSDTEAFF.

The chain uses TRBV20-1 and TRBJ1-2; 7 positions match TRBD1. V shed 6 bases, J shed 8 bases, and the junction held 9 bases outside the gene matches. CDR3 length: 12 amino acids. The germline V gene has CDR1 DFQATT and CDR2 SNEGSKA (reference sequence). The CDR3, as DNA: TGCAGTGCCAACAGACAGGGCTACGGCTACACCTTC. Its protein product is CSANRQGYGYTF.

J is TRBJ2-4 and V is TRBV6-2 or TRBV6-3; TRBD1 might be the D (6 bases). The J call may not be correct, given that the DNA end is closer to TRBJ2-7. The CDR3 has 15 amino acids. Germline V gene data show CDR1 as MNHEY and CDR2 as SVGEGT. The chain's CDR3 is CASRRTDSWATEQYF. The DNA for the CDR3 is TGTGCCAGCAGGCGGACGGACAGCTGGGCCACCGAGCAGTACTTC.

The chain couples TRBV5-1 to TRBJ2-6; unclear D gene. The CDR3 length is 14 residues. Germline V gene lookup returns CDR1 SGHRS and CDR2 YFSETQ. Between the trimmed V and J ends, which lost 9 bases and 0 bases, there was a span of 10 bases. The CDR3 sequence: CATQDLSGANVLTF. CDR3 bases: TGCGCCACCCAAGATCTCTCTGGGGCCAACGTCCTGACTTTC.

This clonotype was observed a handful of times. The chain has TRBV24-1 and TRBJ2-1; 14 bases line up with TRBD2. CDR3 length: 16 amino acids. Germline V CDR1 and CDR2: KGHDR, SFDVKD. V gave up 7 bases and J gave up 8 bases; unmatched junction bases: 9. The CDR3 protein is CATSGTSGRMVDEQFF. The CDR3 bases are TGTGCCACCAGCGGGACTAGCGGGAGAATGGTGGATGAGCAGTTCTTC.

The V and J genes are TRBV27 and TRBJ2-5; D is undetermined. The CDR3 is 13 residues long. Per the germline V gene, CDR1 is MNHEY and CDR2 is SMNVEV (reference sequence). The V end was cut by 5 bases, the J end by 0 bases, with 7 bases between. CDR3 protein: CASSPHNQETQYF. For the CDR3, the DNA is TGTGCCAGCAGTCCCCATAACCAAGAGACCCAGTACTTC.

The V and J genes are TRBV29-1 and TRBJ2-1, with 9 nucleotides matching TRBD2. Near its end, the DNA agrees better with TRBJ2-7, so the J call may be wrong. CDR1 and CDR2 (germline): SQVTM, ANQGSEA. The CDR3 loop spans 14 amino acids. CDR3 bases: TGCAGCGTTGTGGGCGGGAGGGCGGACAATGAGCAGTACTTC. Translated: CSVVGGRADNEQYF.

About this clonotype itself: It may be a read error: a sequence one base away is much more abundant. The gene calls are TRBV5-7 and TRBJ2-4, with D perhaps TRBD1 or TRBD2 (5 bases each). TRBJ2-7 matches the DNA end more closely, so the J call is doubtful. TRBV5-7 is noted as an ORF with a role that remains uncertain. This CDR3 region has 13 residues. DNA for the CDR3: TGTGCCAGCAGCTGGGACGGTACCTACGAGCAGTACTTC. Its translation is CASSWDGTYEQYF.

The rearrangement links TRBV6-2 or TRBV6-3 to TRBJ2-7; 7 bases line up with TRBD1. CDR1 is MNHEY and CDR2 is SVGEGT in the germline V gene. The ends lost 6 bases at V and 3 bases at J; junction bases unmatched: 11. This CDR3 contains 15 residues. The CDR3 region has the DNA TGTGCCAGCAGGGATGACAGGGTCAGATTCTACGAGCAGTACTTC. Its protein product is CASRDDRVRFYEQYF.

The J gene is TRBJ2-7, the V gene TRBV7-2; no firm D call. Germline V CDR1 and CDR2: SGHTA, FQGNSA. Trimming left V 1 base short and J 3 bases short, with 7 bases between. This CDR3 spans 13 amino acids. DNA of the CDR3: TGTGCCAGCAGCTTAGGCGGCCTCTACGAGCAGTACTTC. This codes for CASSLGGLYEQYF.

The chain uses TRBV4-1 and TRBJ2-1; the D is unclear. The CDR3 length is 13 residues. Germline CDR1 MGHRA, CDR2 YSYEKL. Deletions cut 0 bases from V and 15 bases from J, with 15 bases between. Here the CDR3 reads CASSQEGSLPRFF. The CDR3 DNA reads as TGCGCCAGCAGCCAAGAGGGATCTCTTCCCAGGTTCTTC.

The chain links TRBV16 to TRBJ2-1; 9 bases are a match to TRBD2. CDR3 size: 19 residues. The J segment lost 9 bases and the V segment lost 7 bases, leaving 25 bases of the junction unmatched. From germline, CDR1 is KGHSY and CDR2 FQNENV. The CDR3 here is CASNRLMRAGGPPTFEQFF. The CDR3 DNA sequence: TGTGCCAGCAACCGATTGATGCGAGCGGGGGGCCCACCTACTTTTGAGCAGTTCTTC.

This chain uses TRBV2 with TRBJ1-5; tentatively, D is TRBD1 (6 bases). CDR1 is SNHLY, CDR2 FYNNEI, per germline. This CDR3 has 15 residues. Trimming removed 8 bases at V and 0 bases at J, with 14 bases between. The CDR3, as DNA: TGTGCCAGCCGACAGGTGACTCTTAGCAATCAGCCCCAGCATTTT. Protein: CASRQVTLSNQPQHF. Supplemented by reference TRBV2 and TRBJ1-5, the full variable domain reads EPEVTQTPSHQVTQMGQEVILRCVPISNHLYFYWYRQILGQKVEFLVSFYNNEISEKSEIFDDQFSVERPDGSNFTLKIRSTKLEDSAMYFCASRQVTLSNQPQHFGDGTRLSIL.

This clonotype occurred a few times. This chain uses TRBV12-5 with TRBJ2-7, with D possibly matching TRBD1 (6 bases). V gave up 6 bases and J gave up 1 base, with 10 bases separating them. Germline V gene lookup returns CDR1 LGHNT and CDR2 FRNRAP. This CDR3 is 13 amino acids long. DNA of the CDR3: TGTGCTAGTGGGCAGGGGATTTCCTACGAGCAGTACTTC. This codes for CASGQGISYEQYF.

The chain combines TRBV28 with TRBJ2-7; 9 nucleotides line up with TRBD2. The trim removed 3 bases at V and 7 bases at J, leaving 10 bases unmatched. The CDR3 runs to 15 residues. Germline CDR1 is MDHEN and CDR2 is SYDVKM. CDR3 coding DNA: TGTGCCAGCAGTTTTCGCGGGAGGGGAAACAATGAGCAGTACTTC. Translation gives CASSFRGRGNNEQYF. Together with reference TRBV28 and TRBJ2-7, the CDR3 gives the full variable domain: DVKVTQSSRYLVKRTGEKVFLECVQDMDHENMFWYRQDPGLGLRLIYFSYDVKMKEKGDIPEGYSVSREKKERFSLILESASTNQTSMYLCASSFRGRGNNEQYFGPGTRLTVT.